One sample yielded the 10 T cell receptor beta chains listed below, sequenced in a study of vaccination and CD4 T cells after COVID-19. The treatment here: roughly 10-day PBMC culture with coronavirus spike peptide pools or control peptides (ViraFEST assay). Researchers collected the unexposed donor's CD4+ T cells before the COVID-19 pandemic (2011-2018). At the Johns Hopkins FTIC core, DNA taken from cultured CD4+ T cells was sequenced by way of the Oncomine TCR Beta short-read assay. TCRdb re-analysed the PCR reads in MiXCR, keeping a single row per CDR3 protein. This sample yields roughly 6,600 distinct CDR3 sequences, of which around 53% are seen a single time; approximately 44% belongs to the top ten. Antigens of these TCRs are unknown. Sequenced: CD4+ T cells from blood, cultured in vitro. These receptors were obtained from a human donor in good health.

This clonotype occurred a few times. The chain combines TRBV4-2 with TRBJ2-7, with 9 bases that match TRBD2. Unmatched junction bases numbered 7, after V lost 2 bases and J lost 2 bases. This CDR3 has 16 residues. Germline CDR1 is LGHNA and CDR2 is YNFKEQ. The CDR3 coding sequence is TGTGCCAGCAGCCAAAGTAGCGGGGGCCTTACCTACGAGCAGTACTTC. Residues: CASSQSSGGLTYEQYF.

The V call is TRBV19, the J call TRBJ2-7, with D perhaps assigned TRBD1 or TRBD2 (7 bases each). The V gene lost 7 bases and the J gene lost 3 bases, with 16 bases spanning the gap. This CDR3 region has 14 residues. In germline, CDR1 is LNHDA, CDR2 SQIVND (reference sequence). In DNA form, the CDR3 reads TGTGCCAGTACCTCCCAGGGGGGGATCTACGAGCAGTACTTC. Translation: CASTSQGGIYEQYF.

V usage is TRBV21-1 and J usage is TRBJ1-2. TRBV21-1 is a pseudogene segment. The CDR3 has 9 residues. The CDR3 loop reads CASSKASFF. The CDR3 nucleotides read TGTGCCAGCAGCAAAGCGTCCTTCTTC.

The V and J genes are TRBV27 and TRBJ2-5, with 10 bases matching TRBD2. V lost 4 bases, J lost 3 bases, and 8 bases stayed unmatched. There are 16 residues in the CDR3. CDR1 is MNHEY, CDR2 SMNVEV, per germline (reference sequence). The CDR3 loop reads CASSSSGRGVKETQYF. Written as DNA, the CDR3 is TGTGCCAGCAGTTCGAGCGGGAGGGGAGTCAAAGAGACCCAGTACTTC.

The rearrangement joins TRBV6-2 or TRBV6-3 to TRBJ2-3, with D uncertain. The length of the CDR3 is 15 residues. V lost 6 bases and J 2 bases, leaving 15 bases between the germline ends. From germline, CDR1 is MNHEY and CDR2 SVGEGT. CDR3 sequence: CASRSGPPITDTQYF. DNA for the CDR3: TGTGCCAGCAGGTCCGGGCCACCAATCACAGATACGCAGTATTTT.

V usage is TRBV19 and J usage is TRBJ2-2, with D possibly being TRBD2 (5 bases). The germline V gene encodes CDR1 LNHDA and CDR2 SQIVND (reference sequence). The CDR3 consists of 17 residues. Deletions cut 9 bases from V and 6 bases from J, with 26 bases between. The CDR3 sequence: CASRRPRAKLVAGELFF. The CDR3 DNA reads TGTGCCAGCCGCCGACCCAGAGCTAAACTAGTGGCCGGGGAGCTGTTTTTT.

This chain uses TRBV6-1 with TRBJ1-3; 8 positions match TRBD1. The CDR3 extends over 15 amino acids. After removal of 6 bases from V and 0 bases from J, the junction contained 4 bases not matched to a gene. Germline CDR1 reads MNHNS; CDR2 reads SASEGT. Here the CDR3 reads CASSDRGTSGNTIYF. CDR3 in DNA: TGTGCCAGCAGCGACAGGGGAACCTCTGGAAACACCATATATTTT.

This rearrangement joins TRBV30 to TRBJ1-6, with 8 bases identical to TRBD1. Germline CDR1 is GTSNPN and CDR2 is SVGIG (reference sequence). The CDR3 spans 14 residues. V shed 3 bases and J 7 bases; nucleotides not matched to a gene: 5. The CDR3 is CAWRVRTGNSPLHF. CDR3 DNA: TGTGCCTGGAGGGTAAGGACAGGGAATTCACCCCTCCACTTT.

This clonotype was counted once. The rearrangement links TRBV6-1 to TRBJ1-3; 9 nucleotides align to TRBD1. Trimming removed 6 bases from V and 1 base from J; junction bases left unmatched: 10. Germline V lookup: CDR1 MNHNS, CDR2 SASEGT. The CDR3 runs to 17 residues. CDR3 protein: CASSAPGQGVSGNTIYF. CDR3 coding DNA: TGTGCCAGCAGCGCACCGGGACAGGGCGTTTCTGGAAACACCATATATTTT.

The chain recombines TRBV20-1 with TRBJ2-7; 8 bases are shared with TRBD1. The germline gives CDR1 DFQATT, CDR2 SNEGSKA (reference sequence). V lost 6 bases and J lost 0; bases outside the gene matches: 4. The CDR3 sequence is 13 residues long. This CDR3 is CSAPGQDSYEQYF. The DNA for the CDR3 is TGCAGTGCCCCGGGACAGGACTCCTACGAGCAGTACTTC.